Below, one TCR beta chain is given with its context. This sample was taken from a study of blood T cell repertoires in COVID-19. The overall study: Researchers got acute and convalescent COVID-19 samples from the United States, Italy and Spain. T cells, B-cell-depleted T cells, or PBMCs provided the cDNA or gDNA that served as material.

Authors' analysis steps: By means of reference gene primer amplification, nucleated cell counts were estimated. Profiled with immunoSEQ multiplex PCR; TCRdb holds only in-frame clones, not every one. Clone size and V and J calls were adopted from that table, with D and trimming inferred from the DNA. The sample includes 200,000 to 250,000 clones, 82% of them seen just once. Germline CDR1 and CDR2: LGHDT and YNNKEL (reference sequence). Deletions cut 2 bases from V and 4 bases from J, with 17 bases between. This CDR3 has 17 amino acids. Sequenced material: peripheral blood. This TCR was recovered from a woman of 80 years or more with acute or convalescent COVID-19. The V and J genes are TRBV3-1 (or the pseudogene TRBV3-2) and TRBJ2-2; weak D call: TRBD2 (6 bases). CDR3 in amino acids: CASSQPRTGTPTGELFF. The CDR3 region has the DNA TGTGCCAGCAGCCAACCTAGAACCGGGACTCCCACCGGGGAGCTGTTTTTT.